Shown below are 25 T cell receptor beta chains from a single sample sequenced in a study of early T cells in non-severe SARS-CoV-2 infection. TCRdb ran MiXCR on the 5' RACE reads and lists one entry per CDR3 protein. The sample shows about 100,000 distinct CDR3 sequences, about 12% of them seen only once. The specimen sequenced was whole blood. The receptors originated from an adult who was a healthcare worker with PCR-confirmed SARS-CoV-2 infection or an uninfected control (not recorded which).

CDR3 protein: CASSPGVGHTNYGYTF. The CDR3 DNA reads TGTGCCAGCTCACCTGGGGTCGGACACACTAACTATGGCTACACCTTC. The chain uses TRBV18 and TRBJ1-2, with D possibly matching TRBD1 (5 bases). The CDR3 is 16 amino acids. Germline V CDR1 and CDR2: KGHSH, LQKENI. The V gene lost 3 bases and the J gene lost 0 bases, with 14 bases spanning the gap.

For the CDR3, the DNA is TGTGCCAGCAGTTCCACTATTCGCCAATCTCAGTTCTTC. This encodes CASSSTIRQSQFF. V gene TRBV28 combines with J gene TRBJ2-1, with no clear D. This CDR3 has 13 residues. Germline V CDR1 and CDR2: MDHEN, SYDVKM. V lost 4 bases to trimming and J lost 13 bases, with 17 bases between them.

This clonotype was recorded many times. V and J are TRBV5-1 and TRBJ2-5; tentative D call: TRBD2 (6 bases). V shed 0 bases and J shed 5 bases, with 14 bases lying between them. Germline CDR1 is SGHRS and CDR2 is YFSETQ. This CDR3 is built from 15 residues. CDR3 in DNA: TGCGCCAGCAGCTTGGACGGGAGAAATTGGGAGACCCAGTACTTC. Encoded protein: CASSLDGRNWETQYF.

Ten or more counts support this clonotype. The genes are TRBV6-6 and TRBJ1-1, with 7 bases identical to TRBD1. CDR1 is MNHNY and CDR2 is SVGAGI in the germline V gene (reference sequence). This CDR3 contains 11 residues. V trimming: 8 bases; J trimming: 5 bases; junction bases outside the gene matches: 2. The CDR3 region is CASSDRTEAFF. CDR3 coding DNA: TGTGCCAGCTCGGACAGGACTGAAGCTTTCTTT.

This clonotype was seen a few times. The J gene is TRBJ2-2, the V gene TRBV12-3 or TRBV12-4; 8 bases are a match to TRBD2. There are 16 residues in the CDR3. With 6 bases clipped from V and 7 bases from J, the junction kept 13 bases outside the gene matches. CDR3 sequence reads: CASSPPGGPGRGELFF. The CDR3 DNA reads TGTGCCAGCAGCCCCCCGGGGGGGCCTGGTCGCGGGGAGCTGTTTTTT.

This clonotype has a handful of counts. This chain links TRBV5-1 with TRBJ1-6, with a weak D call TRBD1 (5 bases). Germline-derived CDR1 and CDR2 are SGHRS and YFSETQ. This CDR3 comprises 15 residues. V gave up 0 bases and J gave up 5 bases, with 9 bases separating them. CDR3 nucleotides: TGCGCCAGCAGCTTGGAGGCAGGGAATAATTCACCCCTCCACTTT. It is translated as CASSLEAGNNSPLHF.

This clonotype was picked up a small number of times. The chain combines TRBV9 with TRBJ2-1; D assignment may be TRBD1 or TRBD2 (5 bases each). The CDR3 length is 15 residues. Germline CDR1 and CDR2: SGDLS and YYNGEE. V lost 4 bases and J lost 5, with 16 bases in between. CDR3 amino acids: CASSSTPGPNNEQFF. As DNA, the CDR3 is TGTGCCAGCAGCTCCACGCCGGGACCGAACAATGAGCAGTTCTTC.

This clonotype was seen a handful of times. V usage is TRBV4-1 and J usage is TRBJ2-2; TRBD1 agrees at 9 bases. Germline assignment: CDR1 MGHRA and CDR2 YSYEKL. Losses at the gene ends were 2 bases for V and 6 bases for J; bases not matched to a gene: 4. This CDR3 has 15 amino acids. The CDR3: CASSQPGQGSGELFF. CDR3 DNA sequence: TGCGCCAGCAGCCAACCGGGACAGGGATCCGGGGAGCTGTTTTTT.

This clonotype has a count of ten or more. The gene calls are TRBV28 and TRBJ1-5; TRBD1 might be the D (5 bases). The CDR3 spans 15 residues. In germline, CDR1 is MDHEN, CDR2 SYDVKM. Between the trimmed V and J ends, which lost 5 bases and 6 bases, there was a span of 17 bases. The CDR3 region is CASSPLGLRPQPQHF. CDR3 sequence (DNA): TGTGCCAGCAGTCCCCTGGGACTGCGGCCTCAGCCCCAGCATTTT.

This clonotype was observed many times. This chain links TRBV21-1 with TRBJ1-6. TRBV21-1 is noted as a pseudogene. The CDR3 has 15 residues. The CDR3 spells CASAGPDGGGSPLHF. The CDR3 coding sequence is TGTGCCAGCGCAGGGCCCGACGGTGGGGGCTCACCCCTCCACTTT.

The sample holds many counts of this clonotype. This sequence joins TRBV10-2 and TRBJ2-3; TRBD1 aligns across 7 bases. The junction had 3 bases not matched to a gene; V was cut back by 5 bases and J by 1 base. The germline V gene encodes CDR1 WSHSY and CDR2 SAAADI. This CDR3 has 14 amino acids. The CDR3 region is CASSNRGRTDTQYF. The CDR3 DNA reads TGCGCCAGCAGTAACAGGGGACGCACAGATACGCAGTATTTT.

This clonotype was seen a single time. V is TRBV5-1 and J is TRBJ2-7; D possibly corresponds to TRBD2 (6 bases). There are 15 residues in the CDR3. V was trimmed by 4 bases and J by 2 bases, leaving 16 bases between them. Germline V gene sequence: CDR1 SGHRS, CDR2 YFSETQ. CDR3 loop: CASSPGTGGPYEQYF. The CDR3 DNA reads as TGCGCCAGCAGCCCGGGGACTGGCGGACCCTACGAGCAGTACTTC.

The chain combines TRBV3-1 with TRBJ2-3; a possible D gene is TRBD1 (6 bases). The CDR3 has 16 amino acids. The V and J ends lost 4 bases and 0 bases respectively, with 14 bases between them. Germline V lookup: CDR1 LGHDT, CDR2 YNNKEL (reference sequence). In DNA form, the CDR3 reads TGTGCCAGCAGCCGGAACAGGGTACCCAGCACAGATACGCAGTATTTT. This gives the protein CASSRNRVPSTDTQYF.

This clonotype was counted between two and nine times. This chain joins TRBV5-1 and TRBJ2-3; D gene unclear. The length of the CDR3 is 15 residues. Trimming removed 0 bases at V and 0 bases at J, with 8 bases between. Germline V CDR1 and CDR2: SGHRS, YFSETQ. The CDR3 nucleotides are TGCGCCAGCAGCTTGGTAGGTGGGAGCACAGATACGCAGTATTTT. It translates to CASSLVGGSTDTQYF.

This clonotype has more than one count but fewer than ten. This rearrangement joins TRBV6-5 to TRBJ2-3, with 14 bases identical to TRBD2. The length of the CDR3 is 17 residues. CDR1 and CDR2 from the germline V gene are MNHEY and SVGAGI. Germline trimming cut 5 bases from V and 5 bases from J; bases unmatched to any gene: 9. The CDR3 DNA reads TGTGCCAGCAGTCGAAGGACTAGCGGGGGGTGGGGAGATACGCAGTATTTT. As protein: CASSRRTSGGWGDTQYF.

Regarding this clonotype: The conserved phenylalanine or tryptophan normally closing the CDR3 is absent here, so this likely arose from a read error. No DNA is shown, since the ends of the CDR3 on it are uncertain; the CDR3 is the one TCRdb lists. V usage is TRBV10-2 and J usage is TRBJ2-4; TRBD1, as called in the table, went unchecked against the DNA. The CDR3 numbers 13 amino acids, ends counted. CDR1 and CDR2 from the germline V gene are WSHSY and SAAADI. The CDR3 loop is CASSESGRGPLIV.

V and J are TRBV7-2 and TRBJ2-3, with D unclear. This CDR3 is 12 amino acids long. V was pared by 2 bases and J by 6 bases, with 6 bases between. From germline, CDR1 is SGHTA and CDR2 FQGNSA. The CDR3 reads CASSLTGDTQYF. The CDR3 DNA reads as TGTGCCAGCAGCTTAACCGGGGATACGCAGTATTTT.

This chain joins TRBV15 and TRBJ1-3; unclear D gene. Germline CDR1 LNHNV, CDR2 YYDKDF (reference sequence). The V end was cut by 0 bases, the J end by 4 bases, with 13 bases between. The CDR3 sequence is 16 residues long. Here the CDR3 reads CATSRDLGRSGNTIYF. The CDR3 nucleotides are TGTGCCACCAGCAGAGATTTAGGGAGATCCGGAAACACCATATATTTT.

In this sample, this clonotype turned up a few times. CDR3 region: CASSSRRETQYF. The CDR3 bases are TGTGCCAGCAGTTCCCGACGGGAGACCCAGTACTTC. The gene calls are TRBV12-3 or TRBV12-4 and TRBJ2-5, with unresolved D. This CDR3 comprises 12 residues. The V end was cut by 4 bases, the J end by 5 bases, with 8 bases between.

This clonotype was seen more than once but under ten times. This sequence joins TRBV10-2 and TRBJ2-7, with D perhaps matching TRBD1 (5 bases). Trimming cost V 0 bases and J 1 base, with 10 bases left between them. This CDR3 region has 15 residues. CDR1 is WSHSY, CDR2 SAAADI, per germline. Written as DNA, the CDR3 is TGCGCCAGCAGTGAGTCAAGGGGTGTATCCTACGAGCAGTACTTC. This encodes CASSESRGVSYEQYF.

This clonotype appeared many times. The chain couples TRBV14 to TRBJ2-7; D not resolved. The length of the CDR3 is 14 residues. In germline, CDR1 is SGHDN, CDR2 FVKESK. The V gene lost 4 bases and the J gene lost 3 bases, with 13 bases spanning the gap. For the CDR3, the DNA is TGTGCCAGCAGCCCATATGGACCGAGCTACGAGCAGTACTTC. It yields the protein CASSPYGPSYEQYF.

The CDR3 DNA sequence: TGCGCCAGCAGCTTGGTGGTTGTAGCCACCGGGGAGCTGTTTTTT. Translation gives CASSLVVVATGELFF. The chain combines TRBV5-1 with TRBJ2-2, with no clear D. CDR3 length equals 15 residues. Between the trimmed V and J ends, which lost 0 bases and 4 bases, there was a span of 10 bases. CDR1 is SGHRS, CDR2 YFSETQ, per germline.

This clonotype was seen at least ten times. V is TRBV6-6 and J is TRBJ2-1, with 9 bases that match TRBD2. The CDR3 has 17 amino acids. V shed 0 bases and J 4 bases; nucleotides not matched to a gene: 7. Germline V gene lookup returns CDR1 MNHNY and CDR2 SVGAGI (reference sequence). The CDR3 DNA follows: TGTGCCAGCAGTTACTCCGGGCCTAGCGGGGTTTACAATGAGCAGTTCTTC. This encodes CASSYSGPSGVYNEQFF.

This clonotype has at least ten counts. The chain uses TRBV19 and TRBJ1-2; no clear D. Trimming removed 5 bases at V and 4 bases at J, with 11 bases between. Germline loops: CDR1 LNHDA, CDR2 SQIVND (reference sequence). This CDR3 region has 13 residues. CDR3 DNA: TGTGCCAGTAGTGCCCGGGCCTTCTATGGCTACACCTTC. It is translated as CASSARAFYGYTF.

This clonotype was seen at least ten times. The rearrangement joins TRBV18 to TRBJ1-1, with 8 bases lining up with TRBD1. Germline lookup yields CDR1 KGHSH and CDR2 LQKENI. Germline trimming cut 1 base from V and 0 bases from J; bases unmatched to any gene: 7. The CDR3 is 17 residues long. The CDR3 reads CASSPLQGAGVNTEAFF. The CDR3, as DNA: TGTGCCAGCTCACCACTCCAGGGGGCCGGAGTGAACACTGAAGCTTTCTTT.